This TCR beta chain appears in the sequencing data of a study of T-cell memory formation after mild COVID-19. Study at large: Largely donor-specific sequence clusters came from a couple of donors.

Researchers used 5'RACE with constant-segment primers to make TCR alpha and TCR beta cDNA libraries that carry sample barcodes and UMIs. TCRdb passed the 5' RACE reads through MiXCR, listing each CDR3 protein once. The sample gives approximately 340,000 distinct CDR3 sequences, around a sixth of which show up once; 20% to 25% is in the top ten. Germline V CDR1 and CDR2: LGHNA, YNFKEQ. This CDR3 is 16 amino acids long. The V end was cut by 0 bases, the J end by 4 bases, with 12 bases between. What was sequenced was PBMCs or a T cell subset sorted from them (not recorded which). The TCR originated in a man aged 18 to 30 who had mild COVID-19 (a few samples of this study predate the infection). Cell type and time point are not known. This rearrangement joins TRBV4-2 to TRBJ2-2, with TRBD2 as a possible D gene (7 bases). The CDR3 bases are TGTGCCAGCAGCCAAGATCGGGGGGCTGGCACCGGGGAGCTGTTTTTT. Translating gives CASSQDRGAGTGELFF.